The clone carrying this T cell receptor (beta chain) was counted once. What it recognizes is unknown. The data originate from a study of OX40 agonist ivuxolimab in advanced cancers. Study overall: Patients received ivuxolimab, an agonistic anti-OX40 (CD134) antibody. At 0.01 to 10 mg/kg, ivuxolimab was administered intravenously to patients every 2 weeks. General observations from the study: Averaging showed that CD8+ T cells had more expanded clones than CD4+ did. At doses 0.1 to 3.0 mg/kg, CD4+ and CD8+ clones expanded.

The CDR3 is made up of 14 amino acids. Germline values: CDR1 SNHLY, CDR2 FYNNEI. V was shortened by 2 bases and J by 4 bases, with 8 bases between the two germline ends. Sequencing was performed with immunoSEQ multiplex PCR; in TCRdb, only in-frame clones are kept and a portion is missing. The repertoire holds roughly 50,000 clones, 86% seen once, with 0.85% to 1% in the top ten. The receptor comes from an adult with an advanced solid tumor such as melanoma, head and neck, liver or kidney cancer. This specimen consisted of CD4+ or CD8+ T cells sorted from blood, obtained in a trial of the OX40 agonist ivuxolimab. The chain links TRBV2 to TRBJ1-4; D is uncertain. DNA of the CDR3: TGTGCCAGCAGTGAACAACGGATTAATGAAAAACTGTTTTTT. Translating gives CASSEQRINEKLFF.